These T cell receptor beta chains were read from a single sample in a study of glioma-infiltrating T cells after dendritic cell vaccination. Clones were read by immunoSEQ multiplex PCR, and TCRdb kept only the in-frame ones, dropping some. The data show approximately 100,000 clones, with over 60% seen just once and under 7% held by the top ten. Here the sequenced sample was blood, taken before dendritic cell vaccination. The receptors originated from a human donor with glioblastoma. Both conserved end residues are part of each CDR3. Fields, in order: clone size, J gene, V gene, D gene, CDR3 protein, CDR3 DNA. A D gene is named only where the DNA matches it firmly. Part of the rows lack a size; the others show once, few, many or a class for expanded clones.

clone_size: -; j_call: TRBJ1-4; v_call: TRBV30; d_call: TRBD1; cdr3_aa: CAWSPGQGGNEKLFF; cdr3_nt: TGTGCCTGGAGTCCCGGACAGGGAGGTAATGAAAAACTGTTTTTT
clone_size: -; j_call: TRBJ2-7; v_call: TRBV18; d_call: -; cdr3_aa: CASSPFGGGSYEQYF; cdr3_nt: TGTGCCAGCTCACCTTTTGGGGGAGGAAGCTACGAGCAGTACTTC
clone_size: -; j_call: TRBJ2-3; v_call: TRBV30; d_call: -; cdr3_aa: CAWSVTEGRGTDTQYF; cdr3_nt: TGTGCCTGGAGTGTCACGGAGGGGCGGGGCACAGATACGCAGTATTTT
clone_size: many; j_call: TRBJ1-2; v_call: TRBV19; d_call: -; cdr3_aa: CATQGTGYTF; cdr3_nt: TGTGCAACCCAGGGGACTGGCTACACCTTC
clone_size: -; j_call: TRBJ2-3; v_call: TRBV9; d_call: TRBD2; cdr3_aa: CASSVASGDTDTQYF; cdr3_nt: TGTGCCAGCAGCGTGGCTAGCGGGGACACAGATACGCAGTATTTT
clone_size: -; j_call: TRBJ2-7; v_call: TRBV11-2; d_call: TRBD2; cdr3_aa: CASSALGSGRAAEQYF; cdr3_nt: TGTGCCAGCAGCGCTCTGGGGAGCGGGAGGGCCGCCGAGCAGTACTTC
clone_size: once; j_call: TRBJ2-5; v_call: TRBV2; d_call: TRBD2; cdr3_aa: CASRARTSGTETQYF; cdr3_nt: TGTGCCAGCAGGGCTCGGACTAGCGGGACAGAGACCCAGTACTTC
clone_size: -; j_call: TRBJ1-2; v_call: TRBV5-1; d_call: TRBD1; cdr3_aa: CASSLLTGARGYTF; cdr3_nt: TGCGCCAGCAGCTTGCTGACAGGGGCGCGTGGCTACACCTTC
clone_size: -; j_call: TRBJ2-5; v_call: TRBV2; d_call: TRBD2; cdr3_aa: CASSEGLAGGKQETQYF; cdr3_nt: TGTGCCAGCAGTGAGGGGCTAGCGGGAGGGAAGCAAGAGACCCAGTACTTC
clone_size: -; j_call: TRBJ1-4; v_call: TRBV9; d_call: TRBD1; cdr3_aa: CASSNDRVGRKKLFF; cdr3_nt: TGTGCCAGCAGCAACGACAGGGTTGGGAGGAAAAAACTGTTTTTT
clone_size: -; j_call: TRBJ2-7; v_call: TRBV30; d_call: TRBD2; cdr3_aa: CAWSKSSGLSYEQYF; cdr3_nt: TGTGCCTGGAGTAAGTCTAGCGGACTTTCTTACGAGCAGTACTTC
clone_size: -; j_call: TRBJ1-5; v_call: TRBV2; d_call: -; cdr3_aa: CASRQGGQPQHF; cdr3_nt: TGTGCCAGCAGACAGGGTGGTCAGCCCCAGCATTTT
clone_size: once; j_call: TRBJ1-2; v_call: TRBV5-1; d_call: -; cdr3_aa: CASSSGGNYGYTF; cdr3_nt: TGCGCCAGCAGCTCCGGGGGAAACTATGGCTACACCTTC
clone_size: -; j_call: TRBJ1-2; v_call: TRBV5-4; d_call: TRBD1; cdr3_aa: CASSLSARGSYGYTF; cdr3_nt: TGTGCCAGCAGCTTATCTGCCAGGGGGTCGTATGGCTACACCTTC
clone_size: -; j_call: TRBJ1-5; v_call: TRBV2; d_call: TRBD1; cdr3_aa: CASSTGGGQPQHF; cdr3_nt: TGTGCCAGCTCTACAGGGGGCGGACAGCCCCAGCATTTT
clone_size: once; j_call: TRBJ2-7; v_call: TRBV27; d_call: -; cdr3_aa: CASSFWRGGDEQYF; cdr3_nt: TGTGCCAGCAGTTTTTGGAGAGGAGGTGACGAGCAGTACTTC
clone_size: -; j_call: TRBJ1-2; v_call: TRBV5-1; d_call: TRBD1; cdr3_aa: CASSLQGVNYGYTF; cdr3_nt: TGCGCCAGCAGCTTGCAGGGGGTGAACTATGGCTACACCTTC
clone_size: few; j_call: TRBJ1-4; v_call: TRBV28; d_call: -; cdr3_aa: CASSLGGINEKLFF; cdr3_nt: TGTGCCAGCAGTTTGGGAGGGATTAATGAAAAACTGTTTTTT
clone_size: -; j_call: TRBJ1-1; v_call: TRBV7-8; d_call: -; cdr3_aa: CASSLRGGGTEAFF; cdr3_nt: TGTGCCAGCAGCTTAAGAGGGGGGGGCACTGAAGCTTTCTTT
clone_size: few; j_call: TRBJ1-2; v_call: TRBV10-3; d_call: -; cdr3_aa: CAISGGQLRYGYTF; cdr3_nt: TGTGCCATCAGTGGCGGACAGCTACGCTATGGCTACACCTTC
clone_size: -; j_call: TRBJ1-1; v_call: TRBV5-4; d_call: TRBD1; cdr3_aa: CASSLGTGGVGTEAFF; cdr3_nt: TGTGCCAGCAGCTTGGGGACAGGGGGCGTTGGCACTGAAGCTTTCTTT
clone_size: few; j_call: TRBJ2-1; v_call: TRBV7-3; d_call: -; cdr3_aa: CASSLNTIYNEQFF; cdr3_nt: TGTGCCAGCAGCCTAAATACTATCTACAATGAGCAGTTCTTC
clone_size: -; j_call: TRBJ2-7; v_call: TRBV6-1; d_call: TRBD1; cdr3_aa: CASHRTGGDEQYF; cdr3_nt: TGTGCCAGCCACCGGACAGGGGGCGACGAGCAGTACTTC
clone_size: -; j_call: TRBJ2-6; v_call: TRBV29-1; d_call: -; cdr3_aa: CSVVSGANVLTF; cdr3_nt: TGCAGCGTTGTGAGCGGGGCCAACGTCCTGACTTTC
clone_size: -; j_call: TRBJ2-7; v_call: TRBV18; d_call: -; cdr3_aa: CASSLATETYEQYF; cdr3_nt: TGTGCCAGCTCACTGGCGACAGAGACCTACGAGCAGTACTTC